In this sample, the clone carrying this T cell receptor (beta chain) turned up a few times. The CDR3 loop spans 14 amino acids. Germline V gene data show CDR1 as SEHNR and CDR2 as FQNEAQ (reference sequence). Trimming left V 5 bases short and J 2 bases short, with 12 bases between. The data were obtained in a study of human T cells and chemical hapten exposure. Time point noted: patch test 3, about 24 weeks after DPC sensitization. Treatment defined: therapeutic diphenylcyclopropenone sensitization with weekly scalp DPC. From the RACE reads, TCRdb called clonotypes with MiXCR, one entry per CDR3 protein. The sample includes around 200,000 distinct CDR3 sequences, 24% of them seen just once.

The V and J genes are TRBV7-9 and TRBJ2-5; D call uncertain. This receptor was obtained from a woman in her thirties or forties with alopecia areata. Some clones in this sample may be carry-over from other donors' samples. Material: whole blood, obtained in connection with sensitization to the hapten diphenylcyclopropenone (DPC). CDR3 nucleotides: TGTGCCAGCAGCACAAACCGCAGGCAAGAGACCCAGTACTTC. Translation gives CASSTNRRQETQYF.